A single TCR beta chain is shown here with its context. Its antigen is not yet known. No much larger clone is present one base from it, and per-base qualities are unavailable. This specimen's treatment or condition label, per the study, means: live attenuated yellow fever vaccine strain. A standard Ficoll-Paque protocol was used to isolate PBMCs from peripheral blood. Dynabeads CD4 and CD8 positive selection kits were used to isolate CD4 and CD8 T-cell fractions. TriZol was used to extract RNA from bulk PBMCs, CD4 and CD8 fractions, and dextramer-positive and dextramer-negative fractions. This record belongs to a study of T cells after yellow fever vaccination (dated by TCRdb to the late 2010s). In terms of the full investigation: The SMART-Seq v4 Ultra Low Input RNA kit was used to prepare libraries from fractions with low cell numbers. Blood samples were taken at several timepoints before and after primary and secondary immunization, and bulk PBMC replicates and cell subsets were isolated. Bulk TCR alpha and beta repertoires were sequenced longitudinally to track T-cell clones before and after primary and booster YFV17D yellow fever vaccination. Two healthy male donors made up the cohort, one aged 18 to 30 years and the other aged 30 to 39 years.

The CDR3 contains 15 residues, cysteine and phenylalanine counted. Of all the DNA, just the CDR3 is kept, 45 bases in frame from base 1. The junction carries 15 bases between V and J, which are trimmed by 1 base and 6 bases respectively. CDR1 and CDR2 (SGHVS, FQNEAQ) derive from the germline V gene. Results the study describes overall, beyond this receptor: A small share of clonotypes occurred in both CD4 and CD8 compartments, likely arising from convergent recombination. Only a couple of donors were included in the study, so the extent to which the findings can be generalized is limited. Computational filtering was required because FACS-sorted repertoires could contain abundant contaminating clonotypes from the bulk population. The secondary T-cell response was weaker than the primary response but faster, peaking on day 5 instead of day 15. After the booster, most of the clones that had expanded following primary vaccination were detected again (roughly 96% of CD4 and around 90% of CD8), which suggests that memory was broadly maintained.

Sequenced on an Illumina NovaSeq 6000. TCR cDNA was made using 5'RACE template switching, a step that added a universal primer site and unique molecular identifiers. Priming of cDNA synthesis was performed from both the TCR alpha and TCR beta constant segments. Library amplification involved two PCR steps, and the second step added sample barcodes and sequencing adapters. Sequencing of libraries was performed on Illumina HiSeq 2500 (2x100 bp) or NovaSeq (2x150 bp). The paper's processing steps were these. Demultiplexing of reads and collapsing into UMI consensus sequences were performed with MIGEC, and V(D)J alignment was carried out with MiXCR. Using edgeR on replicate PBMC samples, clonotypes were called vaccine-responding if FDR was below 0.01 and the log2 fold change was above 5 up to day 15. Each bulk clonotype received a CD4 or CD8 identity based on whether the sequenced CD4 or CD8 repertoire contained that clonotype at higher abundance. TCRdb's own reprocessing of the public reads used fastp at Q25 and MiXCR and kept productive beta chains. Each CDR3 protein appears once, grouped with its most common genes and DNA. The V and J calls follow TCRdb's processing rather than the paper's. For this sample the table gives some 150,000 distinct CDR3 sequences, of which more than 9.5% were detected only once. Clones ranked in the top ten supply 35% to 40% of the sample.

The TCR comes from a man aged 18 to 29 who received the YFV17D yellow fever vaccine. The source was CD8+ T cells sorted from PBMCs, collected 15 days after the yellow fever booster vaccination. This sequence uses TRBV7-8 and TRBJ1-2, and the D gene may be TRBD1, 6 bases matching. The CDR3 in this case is CASSLVGGANDGYTF. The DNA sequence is TGTGCCAGCAGCTTAGTCGGGGGCGCGAACGATGGCTACACCTTC.